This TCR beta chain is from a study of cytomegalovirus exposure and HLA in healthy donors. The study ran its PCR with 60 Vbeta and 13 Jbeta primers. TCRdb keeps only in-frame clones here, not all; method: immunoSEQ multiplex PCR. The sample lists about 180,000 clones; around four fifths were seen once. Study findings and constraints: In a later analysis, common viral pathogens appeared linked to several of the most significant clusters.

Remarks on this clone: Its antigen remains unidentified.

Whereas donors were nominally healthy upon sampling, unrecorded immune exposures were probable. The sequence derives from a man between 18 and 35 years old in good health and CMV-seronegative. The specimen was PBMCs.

This CDR3 reads CASSLGGTGLSGANVLTF. The CDR3 coding sequence is TGTGCCAGCAGCTTAGGTGGGACAGGGCTCTCTGGGGCCAACGTCCTGACTTTC. V gene TRBV13 combines with J gene TRBJ2-6, with 9 bases identical to TRBD1. The trim removed 0 bases at V and 0 bases at J, leaving 3 bases unmatched. The germline V gene has CDR1 PRHDT and CDR2 FYEKMQ (reference sequence). There are 18 residues in the CDR3.